The subject of this entry is one TCR beta chain. This clonotype was seen at least ten times. Which antigen it targets is not known. No quality values exist for individual bases; no much larger clone is one base distant. This sample was taken from a study of neurological immune-mediated disorders (dated by TCRdb to between 2018 and 2020). In the study overall: The study compared peripheral blood TCR-beta repertoires of HTLV-I-associated myelopathy (HAM/TSP) patients, multiple sclerosis patients and healthy controls using UMI-based sequencing. The cohort comprised roughly 70 subjects: 14 HAM/TSP patients, around 34 multiple sclerosis patients and about 20 healthy controls. Alongside PBMC samples, the set of some 97 TCR-beta libraries contained longitudinal samples, technical triplicates, and paired CD4+ and CD8+ T-cell subsets that had been sorted.

Sorted-subset TCR libraries were prepared from about a million sorted CD4+ or CD8+ T cells. Peripheral blood was subjected to Ficoll-Hypaque density gradient centrifugation to isolate PBMCs, which were then cryopreserved in liquid nitrogen. Paired sorted CD4+ and CD8+ subsets came from healthy controls, HAM/TSP patients and MS patients. Results and caveats for the whole study, not just this receptor: The highest TCR clonal expansion was observed in HAM/TSP patients, whereas the lowest was observed in MS patients, even when compared with healthy controls. Expanded clones from different subjects shared no identical CDR3 amino acid sequences, which suggests that TCR-beta repertoires were private in all groups.

To synthesize cDNA, template-switch 5'RACE was performed with a primer carrying a 10-nucleotide random unique molecular identifier so that each TCR transcript was tagged. Each sequencing run produced over 160 million TCR-beta sequences covering 15-18 subjects. Total RNA was extracted with the RNeasy kit. The KAPA Real-time Library Amplification kit was used to amplify TCR-beta VDJ regions with primers for the TCR constant region and the 5'RACE anchor. Sample indexes and Illumina adaptors were added in a first PCR, and a second PCR then increased library yield. After Ampure bead purification, the roughly 650 bp TCR product was size-selected on a 2% E-gel SizeSelection system. Before pooling, library quality was checked on a Bioanalyzer, concentration was measured with Qubit, and libraries were quantified with the Kapa Library Quantification kit. Libraries were sequenced paired-end 2 x 150 bp on an Illumina HiSeq 2500. To increase sequence diversity, about 23-32% phiX was spiked into each library pool. On the authors' methods: Quality-filtered reads were processed with the UMI-based MiGEC pipeline, and over 75% of raw TCR sequences were removed by the MiGEC pipeline during error correction. VDJ genes were aligned to IMGT germline references, and each clonotype was defined by a unique CDR3 amino acid sequence together with V-J genes. Clonal expansion, Shannon diversity, and CDR3 relatedness (CalcPairwiseDistances, ClusterSamples) were evaluated with VDJtools, and phylogenetic trees were built with CLCbio workbench. Using coefficient-of-variation modelling across technical triplicates, the study counted a clone as expanded if it had at least 8 unique UMIs. Using fastp trimming at Q25 and MiXCR clonotype assembly, TCRdb reanalyzed the public sequencing data and kept in-frame beta chains. Under each unique CDR3 protein, matching rows form one entry showing the most common genes and DNA. The V and J calls were determined by TCRdb, not by the authors. In this sample the table shows about 19,000 distinct CDR3 sequences, 6% to 8.5% of which occur a single time. 17% of the sample comes from the top ten.

The sequenced sample was CD8+ T cells from blood. The TCR comes from a woman in her thirties with HTLV-1-associated myelopathy (HAM/TSP).

The DNA reads TGTGCCAGCAGCTTAGTGGGGACTAGCGGGTACCACGATGAGCAGTTCTTC. Translated, this is CASSLVGTSGYHDEQFF. This receptor chain uses TRBV7-9 and TRBJ2-1, with 12 bases in between that match TRBD2. From the cysteine up to the phenylalanine, the CDR3 has a length of 17 residues. This entry keeps only the CDR3 DNA: 51 bases, framed from base 1. For this chain, trimming is 1 base at the V end and 8 bases at the J end, and the number of junction bases without a gene match is 9. CDR1 and CDR2, per the germline V gene (reference sequence), are SEHNR and FQNEAQ.